A selection of T cell receptor beta chains follows, all from one sample in a study of cytomegalovirus exposure and HLA in healthy donors. Sequencing was performed with immunoSEQ multiplex PCR; in TCRdb, only in-frame clones are kept and a portion is missing. This sample carries 160,000 or so clones, 70% to 80% of them seen once, and the ten largest clones take 1.3%. Sequencing was performed on PBMCs. These receptors all stem from a man younger than 40 in good health and CMV-seronegative. CDR3s include the opening cysteine and the closing phenylalanine or tryptophan. D genes are given only for firm matches. The listing skips clone size in some rows; elsewhere it reads once, few, many or a size class.

d_call: TRBD2
v_call: TRBV5-1
j_call: TRBJ2-1
clone_size: .
cdr3_nt: TGCGCCAGCAGCTTGGTGGGACTAGCGGGGGGCTCCTACAATGAGCAGTTCTTC
cdr3_aa: CASSLVGLAGGSYNEQFF

d_call: TRBD1
v_call: TRBV19
j_call: TRBJ1-4
clone_size: .
cdr3_nt: TGTGCCAGTAGTATACAGGGGGCGGGTGAAAAACTGTTTTTT
cdr3_aa: CASSIQGAGEKLFF

d_call: .
v_call: TRBV15
j_call: TRBJ1-4
clone_size: .
cdr3_nt: TGTGCCACCAGCAGCCGGGAGTCGACCTACTTTAATGAAAAACTGTTTTTT
cdr3_aa: CATSSRESTYFNEKLFF

d_call: TRBD1
v_call: TRBV28
j_call: TRBJ1-2
clone_size: .
cdr3_nt: TGTGCCAGCAGTTTATTTTCGTTTCGACAGGGTGCAAACTATGGCTACACCTTC
cdr3_aa: CASSLFSFRQGANYGYTF

d_call: TRBD1
v_call: TRBV5-1
j_call: TRBJ1-1
clone_size: .
cdr3_nt: TGCGCCAGCAGCTTGGATGGACAGGGATACACTGAAGCTTTCTTT
cdr3_aa: CASSLDGQGYTEAFF

d_call: TRBD1
v_call: TRBV27
j_call: TRBJ2-7
clone_size: few
cdr3_nt: TGTGCCAGCAGTCCAGCCGGGACAGGGGGCTACGAGCAGTACTTC
cdr3_aa: CASSPAGTGGYEQYF

d_call: TRBD1
v_call: TRBV5-1
j_call: TRBJ1-2
clone_size: .
cdr3_nt: TGCGCCAGCAGCCCATACGGACAGGGTAACTATGGCCACACCTTC
cdr3_aa: CASSPYGQGNYGHTF

d_call: TRBD1
v_call: TRBV11-2
j_call: TRBJ1-5
clone_size: .
cdr3_nt: TGTGCCAGCAGCTTCGGACAGGGGAGCAATCAGCCCCAGCATTTT
cdr3_aa: CASSFGQGSNQPQHF

d_call: TRBD1
v_call: TRBV6-1
j_call: TRBJ2-7
clone_size: .
cdr3_nt: TGTGCCAGCACCGGTCAGGGGGCCTGGGTTTACGAGCAGTACTTC
cdr3_aa: CASTGQGAWVYEQYF

d_call: TRBD2
v_call: TRBV27
j_call: TRBJ2-7
clone_size: .
cdr3_nt: TGTGCCAGCAGTCTAGCGGATTCCTACGAGCAGTACTTC
cdr3_aa: CASSLADSYEQYF

d_call: .
v_call: TRBV10-3
j_call: TRBJ2-2
clone_size: .
cdr3_nt: TGTGCCCCCGGTGCAGGGAACACCGGGGAGCTGTTTTTT
cdr3_aa: CAPGAGNTGELFF

d_call: TRBD1
v_call: TRBV5-6
j_call: TRBJ2-3
clone_size: .
cdr3_nt: TGTGCCAGCAGCCCCGACAGGGGCACAGGGACGCAGTATTTT
cdr3_aa: CASSPDRGTGTQYF

d_call: .
v_call: TRBV4-2
j_call: TRBJ1-5
clone_size: .
cdr3_nt: TGTGCCAGCAGTCAGGACAATCAGCCCCAGCATTTT
cdr3_aa: CASSQDNQPQHF

d_call: .
v_call: TRBV27
j_call: TRBJ1-6
clone_size: .
cdr3_nt: TGTGCCAGCAGTTTTGGCCGGAGTAGTGCCCTCCACTTT
cdr3_aa: CASSFGRSSALHF

d_call: TRBD2
v_call: TRBV19
j_call: TRBJ2-1
clone_size: .
cdr3_nt: TGTGCCAGTAGTATGGCTAGCGGGAGCTGGTACAATGAGCAGTTCTTC
cdr3_aa: CASSMASGSWYNEQFF

d_call: TRBD1
v_call: TRBV7-2
j_call: TRBJ2-7
clone_size: .
cdr3_nt: TGTGCCAGCAGGCGTACCGGGACAGGGGCCTACGAGCAGTACTTC
cdr3_aa: CASRRTGTGAYEQYF

d_call: TRBD2
v_call: TRBV7-3
j_call: TRBJ2-1
clone_size: once
cdr3_nt: TGTGCCAGCAGCTCCTCTAGCGGGGGGCCCGCCCAGTTCTTC
cdr3_aa: CASSSSSGGPAQFF

d_call: .
v_call: TRBV11-2
j_call: TRBJ1-1
clone_size: .
cdr3_nt: TGTGCCAGCAGCTTGGCAGGGAACACTGAAGCTTTCTTT
cdr3_aa: CASSLAGNTEAFF

d_call: .
v_call: TRBV7-9
j_call: TRBJ2-7
clone_size: .
cdr3_nt: TGTGCCAGCAGCAGACAGTCCCGACAGCAGGCATACGAGCAGTACTTC
cdr3_aa: CASSRQSRQQAYEQYF

d_call: TRBD1
v_call: TRBV7-2
j_call: TRBJ1-1
clone_size: few
cdr3_nt: TGTGCCAGCAGAACAGACAGGGGGCACACTGAAGCTTTCTTT
cdr3_aa: CASRTDRGHTEAFF

d_call: TRBD1
v_call: TRBV28
j_call: TRBJ2-4
clone_size: .
cdr3_nt: TGTGCCAGCAGTTCAACACAGGGGCCCGGGAAAAACATTCAGTACTTC
cdr3_aa: CASSSTQGPGKNIQYF

d_call: .
v_call: TRBV15
j_call: TRBJ2-7
clone_size: few
cdr3_nt: TGTGCCACCACCATCTACGGCTACGAGCAGTACTTC
cdr3_aa: CATTIYGYEQYF

d_call: .
v_call: TRBV30
j_call: TRBJ1-4
clone_size: .
cdr3_nt: TGTGCCTGGTCGACGCTGGACTCCTCGACCGAAAAACTGTTTTTT
cdr3_aa: CAWSTLDSSTEKLFF

d_call: .
v_call: TRBV6-5
j_call: TRBJ2-5
clone_size: .
cdr3_nt: TGTGCCAGCAGTCCCGCCACCTCTGGGAGGGAGACCCAGTACTTC
cdr3_aa: CASSPATSGRETQYF

d_call: .
v_call: TRBV6-1
j_call: TRBJ1-1
clone_size: .
cdr3_nt: TGTGCCAGCAGTGAAATCTGGCGGGCTGGGTACACTGAAGCTTTCTTT
cdr3_aa: CASSEIWRAGYTEAFF

d_call: .
v_call: TRBV6-5
j_call: TRBJ1-5
clone_size: .
cdr3_nt: TGTGCCAGCAGTTACGGGGCAGCAGGACAGCCCCAGCATTTT
cdr3_aa: CASSYGAAGQPQHF

d_call: .
v_call: TRBV19
j_call: TRBJ2-7
clone_size: .
cdr3_nt: TGTGCCTGTAGGCCTCCGGACAGTCCCTACGAGCAGTACTTC
cdr3_aa: CACRPPDSPYEQYF

d_call: .
v_call: TRBV9
j_call: TRBJ2-2
clone_size: .
cdr3_nt: TGTGCCAGCAGCGTAGCTGCGGGGGCAGCCTCGGGCACCGGGGAGCTGTTTTTT
cdr3_aa: CASSVAAGAASGTGELFF

d_call: .
v_call: TRBV7-2
j_call: TRBJ1-5
clone_size: .
cdr3_nt: TGTGCCAGCAGCTTTAATAGCAATCAGCCCCAGCATTTT
cdr3_aa: CASSFNSNQPQHF

d_call: TRBD2
v_call: TRBV7-3
j_call: TRBJ2-5
clone_size: .
cdr3_nt: TGTGCCAGCAGCTCAGCGGGGTCCAAGGCCCAGTACTTC
cdr3_aa: CASSSAGSKAQYF

d_call: .
v_call: TRBV18
j_call: TRBJ2-7
clone_size: .
cdr3_nt: TGTGCCAGCTCACCTAACCGGGACTCACCTTACGAGCAGTACTTC
cdr3_aa: CASSPNRDSPYEQYF

d_call: .
v_call: TRBV2
j_call: TRBJ2-5
clone_size: .
cdr3_nt: TGTGCCAGCAATCCGACACCGTACCAAGAGACCCAGTACTTC
cdr3_aa: CASNPTPYQETQYF

d_call: TRBD1
v_call: TRBV14
j_call: TRBJ1-1
clone_size: .
cdr3_nt: TGTGCCAGCAGCCAAGTGCCATTTAACCGGGACAGACTCACTGAAGCTTTCTTT
cdr3_aa: CASSQVPFNRDRLTEAFF

d_call: TRBD1
v_call: TRBV7-8
j_call: TRBJ1-5
clone_size: few
cdr3_nt: TGTGCCAGCAGCTTCGGGACAGGGGGGACAGGCGATCAGCCCCAGCATTTT
cdr3_aa: CASSFGTGGTGDQPQHF

d_call: TRBD2
v_call: TRBV18
j_call: TRBJ2-7
clone_size: few
cdr3_nt: TGTGCCAGCTCACCAGGGACCGGGAGGGCGGGCGAGCAGTACTTC
cdr3_aa: CASSPGTGRAGEQYF

d_call: .
v_call: TRBV7-2
j_call: TRBJ2-2
clone_size: .
cdr3_nt: TGTGCCAGCAGCCCGGCGGCACAGGGAAACACCGGGGAGCTGTTTTTT
cdr3_aa: CASSPAAQGNTGELFF

d_call: .
v_call: TRBV7-8
j_call: TRBJ1-4
clone_size: .
cdr3_nt: TGTGCCAGCAGCTTAGGCGGGTTTAATGAAAAACTGTTTTTT
cdr3_aa: CASSLGGFNEKLFF

d_call: TRBD1
v_call: TRBV10-1
j_call: TRBJ2-1
clone_size: .
cdr3_nt: TGCGCCAGCAGTGGGACAGGGGGGGAAGAGTTCTTC
cdr3_aa: CASSGTGGEEFF

d_call: .
v_call: TRBV11-2
j_call: TRBJ2-1
clone_size: .
cdr3_nt: TGTGCCAGCAGCCTACCTGCGATGGGGCCCTACAATGAGCAGTTCTTC
cdr3_aa: CASSLPAMGPYNEQFF

d_call: TRBD2
v_call: TRBV27
j_call: TRBJ2-7
clone_size: .
cdr3_nt: TGTGCCAGCAGTTCGGGACTAGTCTACGAGCAGTACTTC
cdr3_aa: CASSSGLVYEQYF